The source of this TCR beta chain is a study of glioma-infiltrating T cells. This clonotype was found many times. Its antigen is unknown. TCR alpha and beta CDR3 regions were amplified from RNA using iRepertoire nested multiplex PCR. One-step reverse transcription and amplification started from around 100-400 ng of tissue mRNA or PBMC total RNA. From the multiplex PCR reads, TCRdb called clonotypes with MiXCR, one entry per CDR3 protein. The table lists approximately 120,000 distinct CDR3 sequences, 20% to 25% of them singletons. This CDR3 spans 15 amino acids. The germline gives CDR1 DFQATT, CDR2 SNEGSKA (reference sequence). With 5 bases removed from V and 8 bases from J, the gap between germline ends came to 19 bases. Broader study findings: Gliomas, especially low-grade, showed above-expected tissue-blood divergence; non-neoplastic patients showed below. CDR3 overlap between tissue and blood was very small.

The sequence derives from a human donor with low-grade glioma or glioblastoma, undergoing nonglioma brain surgery, or in good health (not recorded which). Sequenced: glioma tissue, nonneoplastic brain tissue, or PBMCs (not recorded which). The chain uses TRBV20-1 and TRBJ1-6, with D possibly being TRBD1 (5 bases). The CDR3 reads CSARSQEGFDSPLHF. Here the CDR3 DNA reads TGCAGTGCTCGAAGTCAGGAGGGGTTTGATTCACCCCTCCACTTT.